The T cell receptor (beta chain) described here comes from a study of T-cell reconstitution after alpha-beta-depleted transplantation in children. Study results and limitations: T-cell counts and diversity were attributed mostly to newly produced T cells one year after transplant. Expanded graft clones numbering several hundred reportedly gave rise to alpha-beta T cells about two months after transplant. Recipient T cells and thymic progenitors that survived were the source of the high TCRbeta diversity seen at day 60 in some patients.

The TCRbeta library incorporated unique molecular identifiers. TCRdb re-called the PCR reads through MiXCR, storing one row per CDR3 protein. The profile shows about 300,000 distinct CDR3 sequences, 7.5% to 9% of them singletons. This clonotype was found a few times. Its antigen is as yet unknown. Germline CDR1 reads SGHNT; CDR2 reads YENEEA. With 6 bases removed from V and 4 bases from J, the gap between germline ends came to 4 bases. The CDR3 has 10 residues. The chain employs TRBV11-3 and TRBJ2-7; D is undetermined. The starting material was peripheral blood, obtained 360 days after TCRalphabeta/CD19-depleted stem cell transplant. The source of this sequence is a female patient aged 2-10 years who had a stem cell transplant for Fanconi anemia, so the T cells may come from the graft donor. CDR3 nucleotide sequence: TGTGCCAGCAGATCTTACGAGCAGTACGTC. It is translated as CASRSYEQYV.